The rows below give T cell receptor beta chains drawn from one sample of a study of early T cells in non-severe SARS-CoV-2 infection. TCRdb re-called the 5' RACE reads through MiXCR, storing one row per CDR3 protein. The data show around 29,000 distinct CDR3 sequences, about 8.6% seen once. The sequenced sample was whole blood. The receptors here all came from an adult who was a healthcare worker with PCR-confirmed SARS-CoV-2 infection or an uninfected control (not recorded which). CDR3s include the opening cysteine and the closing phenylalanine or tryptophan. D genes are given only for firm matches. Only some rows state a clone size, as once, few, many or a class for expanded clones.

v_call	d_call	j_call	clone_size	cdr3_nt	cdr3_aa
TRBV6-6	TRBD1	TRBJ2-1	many	TGTGCCAGCAGGGTACAGGGGAAGTCGGGGCCGTTCTTC	CASRVQGKSGPFF
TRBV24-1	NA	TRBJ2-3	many	TGTGCCACCAGTGATTCCGGGGACGGCACCACAGATACGCAGTATTTT	CATSDSGDGTTDTQYF
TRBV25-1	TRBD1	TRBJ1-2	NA	TGTGCCAGCAGTGTTTCCAGGGGGACAGGAAACTATGGCTACACCTTC	CASSVSRGTGNYGYTF
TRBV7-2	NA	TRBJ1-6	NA	TGTGCCAGCAGCCCCCGGGACAACCATTCGCCCCTCCATTTT	CASSPRDNHSPLHF
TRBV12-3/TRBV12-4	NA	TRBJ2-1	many	TGTGCCAGCAGTCCAGCCTGGTGGGCCTCCTACAATGAGCAGTTCTTC	CASSPAWWASYNEQFF
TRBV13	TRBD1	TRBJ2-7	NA	TGTGCCAGCAGCTTAGGGGGACAGAGTCGGTTC	CASSLGGQSRF
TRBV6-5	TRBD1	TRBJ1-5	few	TGTGCCAGCAGCCCAGACAGGGGGCAAGATCAGCCCCAGCATTTT	CASSPDRGQDQPQHF
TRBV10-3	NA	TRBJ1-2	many	TGTGCCATCAGTGAGTCCAGGACAGCCTATGGCTACACCTTC	CAISESRTAYGYTF
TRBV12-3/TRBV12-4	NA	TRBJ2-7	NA	TGTGCCAGCAGGTCGTTAGGGGCAGCCACCTACGAGCAGTACTTC	CASRSLGAATYEQYF
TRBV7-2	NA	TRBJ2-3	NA	TGTGCCAGCAGCCTAAATACAGGGCTGACAGATACGCAGTATTTT	CASSLNTGLTDTQYF
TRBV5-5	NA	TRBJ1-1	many	TGTGCCAGCAGGCTCTACGGGACACCTGACGGAGCTTTCTTT	CASRLYGTPDGAFF
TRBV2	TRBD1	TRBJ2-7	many	TGTGCCAGCACAGGACAGGGACCCAAGACCCTCTACGAGCAGTACTTC	CASTGQGPKTLYEQYF
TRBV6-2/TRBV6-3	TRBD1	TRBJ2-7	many	TGTGCCAGCAGTTACGGGACAGGGGTTTACGAGCAGTACTTC	CASSYGTGVYEQYF
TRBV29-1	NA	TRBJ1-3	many	TGCAGCGTAGGGGTCAACTCTGGAAACACCATATATTTT	CSVGVNSGNTIYF
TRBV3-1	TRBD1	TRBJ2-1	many	TGTGCCAGCAGCCAAGACCAGGGGGCGGGTGAGCAGTTCTTC	CASSQDQGAGEQFF
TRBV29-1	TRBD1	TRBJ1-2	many	TGCAGCGTTGTCTCGTCAGGGGGCTATGGCTACACCTTC	CSVVSSGGYGYTF
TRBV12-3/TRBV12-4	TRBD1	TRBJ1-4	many	TGTGCCAGCAGCCAGCCGGGACAGGGGGCCGGCGGTAATGAAAAACTGTTTTTT	CASSQPGQGAGGNEKLFF
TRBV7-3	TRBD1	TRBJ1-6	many	TGTGCCAGCAGCTTCCAGGGGGCAAATAATTCACCCCTCCACTTT	CASSFQGANNSPLHF
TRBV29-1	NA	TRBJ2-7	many	TGCACCGTTGGGCAGACCTCCTACGAGCAGTACTTC	CTVGQTSYEQYF
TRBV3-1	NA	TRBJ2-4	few	TGTGCCAGCAGCCAAGAGGGACGGAGCAACATTCAGTACTTC	CASSQEGRSNIQYF
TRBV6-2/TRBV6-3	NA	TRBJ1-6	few	TGTGCCAGCAGGATCCACGCGGCACCCCTCCACTTT	CASRIHAAPLHF
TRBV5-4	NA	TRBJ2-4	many	TGTGCCAGCAGCTTGGAGAGGACCGGGAAAAACGTTCAGTACTTC	CASSLERTGKNVQYF
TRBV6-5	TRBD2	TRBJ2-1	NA	TGTGCCAGCCTTCGTGGCGGGGGATCCAATGAGCAGTTCTTC	CASLRGGGSNEQFF
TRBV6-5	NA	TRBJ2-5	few	TGTGCCAGCAGTTACTCGCCAGGCTTCCAAGAGACCCAGTACTTC	CASSYSPGFQETQYF
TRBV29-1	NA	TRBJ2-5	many	TGCAGCGTTGTAAGCCCCCCCGGAGAGACCCAGTACTTC	CSVVSPPGETQYF
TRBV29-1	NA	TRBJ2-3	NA	TGCAGCGTTGCCTCGGGGGTGGGAGATACGCAGTATTTT	CSVASGVGDTQYF
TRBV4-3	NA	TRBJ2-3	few	TGCGCCAGCAGCCAAGATTACTTTCGACAGAACACAGATACGCAGTATTTT	CASSQDYFRQNTDTQYF
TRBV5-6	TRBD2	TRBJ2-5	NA	TGTGCCAGCAGCCCCACAACGGGGGGGCCTGGGGAGACCCAGTACTTC	CASSPTTGGPGETQYF
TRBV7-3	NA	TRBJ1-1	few	TGTGCCAGCAGCCCCGGGGCGGCCAGCACTGAAGCTTTCTTT	CASSPGAASTEAFF